The 32 T cell receptor beta chains presented below share a single source sample, sequenced in a study of T cells after posttransplantation cyclophosphamide. TCRdb's table, derived via immunoSEQ multiplex PCR, lists solely in-frame clones and lacks some. There are about 40,000 clones in the sample, none observed a single time. The sequencing sample was made of PBMCs. The receptors were gathered from a man aged 25 to 45 in good health and a related stem cell transplant donor.

This clone was detected many times. The chain uses TRBV18 and TRBJ2-2; no clear D. The V gene lost 6 bases and the J gene lost 1 base, with 6 bases spanning the gap. Germline CDR1 is KGHSH and CDR2 is LQKENI. This CDR3 contains 13 residues. CDR3 nucleotides: TGTGCCAGCTCGCGACAGAACACCGGGGAGCTGTTTTTT. The encoded protein is CASSRQNTGELFF.

This clone was detected only a few times. The V call is TRBV13, the J call TRBJ1-1, with TRBD1 identical over 8 bases. The germline V gene has CDR1 PRHDT and CDR2 FYEKMQ (reference sequence). Trimming at V came to 4 bases and at J to 1 base, leaving 11 bases not matched to a gene. CDR3 size: 17 residues. CDR3 amino acids: CASSSRQGSLSNTEAFF. CDR3 DNA: TGTGCCAGCAGCTCCCGACAGGGGTCTCTTTCGAACACTGAAGCTTTCTTT.

This clone was counted between two and nine times. The chain is built from TRBV6-6 and TRBJ2-1, with TRBD1 matching over 7 bases. Losses at the gene ends were 7 bases for V and 5 bases for J; bases not matched to a gene: 11. Germline CDR1 MNHNY, CDR2 SVGAGI (reference sequence). This CDR3 has 15 amino acids. CDR3 protein: CASISGTALNNEQFF. The CDR3 nucleotides are TGTGCCAGCATCTCCGGGACAGCGCTTAACAATGAGCAGTTCTTC.

This clone was seen at least ten times. J is TRBJ1-1 and V is TRBV4-2, with TRBD1 as a possible D gene (5 bases). Trimming took off 3 bases at V and 3 bases at J, with 23 bases between the two ends. The CDR3 has 18 amino acids. CDR1 LGHNA and CDR2 YNFKEQ come from the germline V gene. The CDR3 sequence: CASSQPLGVQGLDTEAFF. For the CDR3, the DNA is TGTGCCAGCAGCCAGCCTCTAGGGGTCCAGGGCTTGGACACTGAAGCTTTCTTT.

The chain has TRBV24-1 and TRBJ1-2; maybe TRBD1 (6 bases). CDR3 size: 14 residues. Trimming pared 0 bases from V and 4 bases from J, leaving 8 bases between. Germline V gene lookup returns CDR1 KGHDR and CDR2 SFDVKD. The CDR3 sequence: CATSDLNRVYGYTF. Here the CDR3 DNA reads TGTGCCACCAGTGATTTGAACAGGGTCTATGGCTACACCTTC.

The sample holds many counts of this clone. The genes are TRBV10-3 and TRBJ1-1; the D gene is possibly TRBD1 (5 bases). The CDR3 totals 13 residues. Germline V gene data show CDR1 as ENHRY and CDR2 as SYGVKD. V was pared by 7 bases and J by 5 bases, with 14 bases between. The CDR3 coding sequence is TGTGCCATCACTCCGGGGGGGAGAACTGAAGCTTTCTTT. Protein product: CAITPGGRTEAFF.

In its sample, this clone was seen a few times. A read error may account for a junction end that differs from germline. The chain recombines TRBV7-7 with TRBJ2-1; TRBD1 aligns across 9 bases. Per the germline V gene, CDR1 is SSHAT and CDR2 is FNYEAQ (reference sequence). The CDR3 has 17 residues. Here the CDR3 DNA reads TGTGCTAGCAGCTCGAGGGACCCCGGGACAGGGTCTAGTGAGCAGTTCTTC. Protein product: CASSSRDPGTGSSEQFF.

This clone showed up many times. The CDR3 DNA is TGTGCCAGCGGGACTAGCGGGGCCTACGAGCAGTACTTC. Residues: CASGTSGAYEQYF. The chain has TRBV27 and TRBJ2-7; 13 bases map to TRBD2. V trimming: 8 bases; J trimming: 2 bases; junction bases outside the gene matches: 0. This CDR3 comprises 13 residues. The germline gives CDR1 MNHEY, CDR2 SMNVEV (reference sequence).

This clone came up many times. The chain couples TRBV4-1 to TRBJ1-4, with D possibly TRBD1 on 6 matching bases. Germline assignment: CDR1 MGHRA and CDR2 YSYEKL. The length of the CDR3 is 16 residues. The ends were cut back, 0 bases at V and 4 bases at J, with 12 bases in the middle. The CDR3 DNA reads as TGCGCCAGCAGCCAAGAAGGGCAGGGGATTAATGAAAAACTGTTTTTT. Translated: CASSQEGQGINEKLFF.

The chain has TRBV19 and TRBJ1-1; 10 bases fit TRBD1. The CDR3 length is 15 residues. CDR1 and CDR2 (germline): LNHDA, SQIVND (reference sequence). With V trimmed by 5 bases and J by 6 bases, 9 bases remained unmatched. Written as DNA, the CDR3 is TGTGCCAGTAGTTTCTCGGGACAGGGGAGGGCTGAAGCTTTCTTT. This encodes CASSFSGQGRAEAFF.

This clone was observed at least ten times. J is TRBJ2-3 and V is TRBV6-1; D is ambiguous. Germline-derived CDR1 and CDR2 are MNHNS and SASEGT. Trimming removed 0 bases at V and 1 base at J, with 8 bases between. There are 15 residues in the CDR3. In nucleotides, the CDR3 is TGTGCCAGCAGTGAAGCGCTGGCCCGCACAGATACGCAGTATTTT. As protein: CASSEALARTDTQYF.

This clone occurred a few times. This chain joins TRBV15 and TRBJ2-5; D may be TRBD2 (5 bases). CDR1 and CDR2 (germline): LNHNV, YYDKDF (reference sequence). The CDR3 consists of 16 residues. V was clipped by 1 base and J by 0 bases, with 12 bases between them. This CDR3 reads CATSRGQRGYQETQYF. CDR3 nucleotide sequence: TGTGCCACCAGCAGAGGTCAACGGGGTTACCAAGAGACCCAGTACTTC. The whole variable domain, filled in from reference TRBV15 and TRBJ2-5, reads DAMVIQNPRYQVTQFGKPVTLSCSQTLNHNVMYWYQQKSSQAPKLLFHYYDKDFNNEADTPDNFQSRRPNTSFCFLDIRSPGLGDTAMYLCATSRGQRGYQETQYFGPGTRLLVL.

This clone was counted many times. This sequence joins TRBV9 and TRBJ1-5; D unclear. Germline-derived CDR1 and CDR2 are SGDLS and YYNGEE. V was pared by 0 bases and J by 3 bases, with 10 bases between. This CDR3 has 15 amino acids. The CDR3 sequence is CASSVGGRPNQPQHF. The CDR3 DNA reads TGTGCCAGCAGCGTAGGCGGCAGACCCAATCAGCCCCAGCATTTT.

This clone was found many times. The chain employs TRBV5-5 and TRBJ1-5; D remains unclear. The CDR3 extends over 14 amino acids. Trimming cost V 2 bases and J 7 bases, with 13 bases left between them. The germline V gene encodes CDR1 SGHKS and CDR2 YYEKEE (reference sequence). The CDR3 loop is CASSLRVSGQPQHF. The CDR3 bases are TGTGCCAGCAGCTTAAGGGTCAGTGGCCAGCCCCAGCATTTT.

This clone was recorded many times. The chain employs TRBV5-4 and TRBJ2-5, with D possibly matching TRBD2 (5 bases). The CDR3 is made up of 12 amino acids. The V and J ends lost 2 bases and 4 bases respectively, with 6 bases between them. The germline CDR1 and CDR2 sequences are SGHNT and YYREEE (reference sequence). The CDR3 nucleotides are TGTGCCAGCAGCTTCGGGGTAGAGACCCAGTACTTC. It yields the protein CASSFGVETQYF.

This clone has a count of ten or more. The chain employs TRBV4-1 and TRBJ2-3; 11 bases match TRBD2. The ends lost 1 base at V and 5 bases at J; junction bases unmatched: 5. The CDR3 is 16 amino acids. Germline V CDR1 and CDR2: MGHRA, YSYEKL. The CDR3 nucleotides are TGCGCCAGCAGCCAAGTTCTAGCGGGGGGCATAGATACGCAGTATTTT. As protein: CASSQVLAGGIDTQYF.

This clone was counted many times. The chain links TRBV7-9 to TRBJ1-4; D gene ambiguous. The germline gives CDR1 SEHNR, CDR2 FQNEAQ (reference sequence). The CDR3 sequence is 12 residues long. Trimming removed 3 bases at V and 6 bases at J, with 5 bases between. The CDR3 DNA is TGTGCCAGCAGCTTCGGGGATGAAAAACTGTTTTTT. It yields the protein CASSFGDEKLFF.

This clone was detected ten times or more. J is TRBJ2-7 and V is TRBV7-2, with a possible D match to TRBD1 (6 bases). The V end was cut by 3 bases, the J end by 3 bases, with 15 bases between. The germline gives CDR1 SGHTA, CDR2 FQGNSA. The CDR3 consists of 15 residues. For the CDR3, the DNA is TGTGCCAGCAGCTTCGCGACAGGTTCAATCTACGAGCAGTACTTC. It specifies CASSFATGSIYEQYF.

At least ten counts were recorded for this clone. The rearrangement uses TRBV2 and TRBJ2-7; 7 bases align to TRBD2. This CDR3 is 14 amino acids long. Germline loops: CDR1 SNHLY, CDR2 FYNNEI. J was trimmed by 0 bases and V by 7 bases; bases with no gene match: 6. The CDR3 sequence is CASTRGGASYEQYF. CDR3 in DNA: TGTGCCAGCACGCGGGGAGGGGCCTCCTACGAGCAGTACTTC. Filled out from reference TRBV2 and TRBJ2-7, the complete variable domain reads EPEVTQTPSHQVTQMGQEVILRCVPISNHLYFYWYRQILGQKVEFLVSFYNNEISEKSEIFDDQFSVERPDGSNFTLKIRSTKLEDSAMYFCASTRGGASYEQYFGPGTRLTVT.

The sample holds many counts of this clone. The chain links TRBV11-1 to TRBJ2-1, with a tentative D call TRBD1 (5 bases). Trimming cost V 1 base and J 9 bases, with 16 bases left between them. CDR3 length: 15 residues. The V gene's germline CDR1 is SGHAT and CDR2 FQDESV (reference sequence). The CDR3, as DNA: TGTGCCAGCAGCTTAGGGCAGGGAATCTCCTTTGAGCAGTTCTTC. Translating it yields CASSLGQGISFEQFF.

The table lists this clone with many counts. The chain joins TRBV9 to TRBJ2-1; D possibly corresponds to TRBD1 (6 bases). The CDR3 consists of 15 residues. The germline CDR1 and CDR2 sequences are SGDLS and YYNGEE. Trimming left V 3 bases short and J 8 bases short, with 18 bases between. DNA of the CDR3: TGTGCCAGCAGCGGATACGGGACAAGTAACGATGAGCAGTTCTTC. Protein: CASSGYGTSNDEQFF.

This sequence joins TRBV6-2 or TRBV6-3 and TRBJ2-5; D possibly corresponds to TRBD1 (6 bases). The CDR3 consists of 18 residues. V lost 0 bases to trimming and J lost 1 base, with 18 bases between them. The germline CDR1 and CDR2 sequences are MNHEY and SVGEGT. The CDR3 coding sequence is TGTGCCAGCAGTTACTCGCCTTGGGCAGGGGATCCCCAAGAGACCCAGTACTTC. Its translation is CASSYSPWAGDPQETQYF.

This clone showed up just a few times. J is TRBJ2-3 and V is TRBV5-1; a possible D gene is TRBD2 (7 bases). Between the trimmed V and J ends, which lost 0 bases and 4 bases, there was a span of 12 bases. The CDR3 is 15 residues long. Germline V lookup: CDR1 SGHRS, CDR2 YFSETQ. This chain's CDR3 is CASSLAGGRADTQYF. The CDR3 DNA reads TGCGCCAGCAGCTTGGCGGGGGGCAGGGCAGATACGCAGTATTTT.

This clone has ten or more counts. The chain uses TRBV18 and TRBJ2-3; tentatively, D is TRBD1 (6 bases). Germline V gives CDR1 KGHSH, CDR2 LQKENI. This CDR3 has 14 residues. V gave up 3 bases and J gave up 1 base, with 8 bases separating them. The CDR3 protein is CASSPSGGTDTQYF. CDR3 bases: TGTGCCAGCTCACCGTCAGGGGGCACAGATACGCAGTATTTT.

This clone was picked up a small number of times. The chain recombines TRBV9 with TRBJ2-7; TRBD2 matches 7 bases. Germline CDR1 is SGDLS and CDR2 is YYNGEE. This CDR3 spans 13 amino acids. V gave up 0 bases and J gave up 6 bases; unmatched junction bases: 3. DNA of the CDR3: TGTGCCAGCAGCGTAGGGGAGGGGCTCGAGCAGTACTTC. Translated: CASSVGEGLEQYF.

The table lists this clone with a few counts. The chain is built from TRBV7-3 and TRBJ2-1; 8 bases are shared with TRBD2. V trimming: 1 base; J trimming: 5 bases; junction bases outside the gene matches: 4. This CDR3 comprises 15 residues. Germline assignment: CDR1 SGHTA and CDR2 FQGTGA. The chain's CDR3 is CASSLNGGANNEQFF. The CDR3 DNA sequence: TGTGCCAGCAGCTTAAACGGGGGGGCAAACAATGAGCAGTTCTTC.

The chain uses TRBV2 and TRBJ2-5; TRBD1 matches 9 bases. The V gene's germline CDR1 is SNHLY and CDR2 FYNNEI. V shed 8 bases, J shed 5 bases, and the junction held 6 bases outside the gene matches. The CDR3 covers 13 residues. The CDR3 sequence: CASGTGLSETQYF. DNA for the CDR3: TGTGCCAGCGGGACAGGGCTTTCGGAGACCCAGTACTTC.

This clone has ten or more counts. This rearrangement joins TRBV6-6 to TRBJ1-1; maybe TRBD1 (5 bases). This CDR3 comprises 12 residues. V lost 4 bases and J 6 bases, leaving 9 bases between the germline ends. Germline-derived CDR1 and CDR2 are MNHNY and SVGAGI (reference sequence). The CDR3 DNA reads TGTGCCAGCAGTTTGGGGGGTGCTGAAGCTTTCTTT. Translating gives CASSLGGAEAFF.

This clone showed up many times. The rearrangement links TRBV19 to TRBJ1-5; weak D call: TRBD1 (6 bases). Between the trimmed V and J ends, which lost 3 bases and 5 bases, there was a span of 17 bases. CDR3 length: 16 amino acids. Looked up from germline, CDR1 is LNHDA and CDR2 is SQIVND (reference sequence). The chain's CDR3 is CASSMRLGQSYQPQHF. In nucleotides, the CDR3 is TGTGCCAGTAGTATGAGACTCGGACAGAGCTATCAGCCCCAGCATTTT.

This clone came up many times. The chain uses TRBV5-1 and TRBJ1-4; the match to TRBD1 covers 7 bases. The length of the CDR3 is 13 residues. The germline CDR1 and CDR2 sequences are SGHRS and YFSETQ. Trimming cost V 3 bases and J 8 bases; bases outside gene matches: 4. The CDR3 DNA reads as TGCGCCAGCAGCTCTACAGGGGTAGAAAAACTGTTTTTT. Translation: CASSSTGVEKLFF.

The table lists this clone with many counts. The genes are TRBV7-6 and TRBJ1-2, with a tentative D call TRBD1 (5 bases). V lost 1 base to trimming and J lost 4 bases, with 13 bases between them. The CDR3 is 15 amino acids. Germline V gene data show CDR1 as SGHVS and CDR2 as FNYEAQ. The CDR3, as DNA: TGTGCCAGCAGCTTAGATCCGGGGGTCGGCTATGGCTACACCTTC. It is translated as CASSLDPGVGYGYTF.

This clone was counted a few times. The chain joins TRBV5-1 to TRBJ2-3; D is perhaps TRBD2 (5 bases). Trimming left V 0 bases short and J 0 bases short, with 11 bases between. Germline V CDR1 and CDR2: SGHRS, YFSETQ. The CDR3 extends over 16 amino acids. The CDR3, as DNA: TGCGCCAGCAGCTTGGGTGAGGGCCGTAGCACAGATACGCAGTATTTT. Its protein product is CASSLGEGRSTDTQYF.